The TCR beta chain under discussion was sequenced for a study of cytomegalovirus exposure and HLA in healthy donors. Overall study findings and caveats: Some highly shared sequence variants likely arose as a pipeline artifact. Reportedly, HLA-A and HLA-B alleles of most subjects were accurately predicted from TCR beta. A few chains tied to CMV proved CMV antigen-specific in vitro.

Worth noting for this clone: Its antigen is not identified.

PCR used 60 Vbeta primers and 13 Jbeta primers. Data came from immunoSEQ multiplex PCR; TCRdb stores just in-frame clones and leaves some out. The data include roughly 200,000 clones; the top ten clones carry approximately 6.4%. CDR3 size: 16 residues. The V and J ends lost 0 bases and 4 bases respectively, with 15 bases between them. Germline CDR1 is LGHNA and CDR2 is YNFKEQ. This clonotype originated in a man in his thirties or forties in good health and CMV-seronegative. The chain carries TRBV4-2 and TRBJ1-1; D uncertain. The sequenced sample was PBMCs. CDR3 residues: CASSQEGERAGTEAFF. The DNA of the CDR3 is TGTGCCAGCAGCCAAGAAGGAGAGAGGGCGGGCACTGAAGCTTTCTTT.